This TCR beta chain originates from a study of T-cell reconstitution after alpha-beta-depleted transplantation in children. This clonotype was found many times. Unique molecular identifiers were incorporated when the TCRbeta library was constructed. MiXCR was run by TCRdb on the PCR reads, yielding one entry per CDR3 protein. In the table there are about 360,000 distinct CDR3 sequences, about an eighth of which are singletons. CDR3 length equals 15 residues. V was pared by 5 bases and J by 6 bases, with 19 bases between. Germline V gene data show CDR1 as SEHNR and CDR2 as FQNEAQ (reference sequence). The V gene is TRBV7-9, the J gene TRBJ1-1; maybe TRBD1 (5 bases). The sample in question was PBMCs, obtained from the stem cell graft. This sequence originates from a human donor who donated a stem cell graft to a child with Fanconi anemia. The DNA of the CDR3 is TGTGCCAGCAGCCCCCGAGAAGGGGCTGGGGCTGAAGCTTTCTTT. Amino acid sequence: CASSPREGAGAEAFF.